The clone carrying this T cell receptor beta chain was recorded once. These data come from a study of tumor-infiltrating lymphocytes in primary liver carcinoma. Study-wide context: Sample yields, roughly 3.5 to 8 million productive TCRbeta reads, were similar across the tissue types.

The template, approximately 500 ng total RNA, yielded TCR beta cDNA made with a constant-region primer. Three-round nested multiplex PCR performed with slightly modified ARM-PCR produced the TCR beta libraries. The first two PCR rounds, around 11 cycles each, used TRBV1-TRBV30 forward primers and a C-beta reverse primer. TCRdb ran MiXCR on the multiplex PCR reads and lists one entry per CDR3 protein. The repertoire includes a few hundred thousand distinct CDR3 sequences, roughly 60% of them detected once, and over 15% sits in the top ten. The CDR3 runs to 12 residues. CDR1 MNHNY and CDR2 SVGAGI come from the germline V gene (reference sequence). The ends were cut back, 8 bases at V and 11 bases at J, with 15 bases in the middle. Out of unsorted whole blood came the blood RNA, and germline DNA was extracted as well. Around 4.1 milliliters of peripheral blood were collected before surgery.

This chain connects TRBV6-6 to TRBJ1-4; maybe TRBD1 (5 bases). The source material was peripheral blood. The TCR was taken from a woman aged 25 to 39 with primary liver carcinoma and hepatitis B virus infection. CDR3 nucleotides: TGTGCCAGCCTCCTGGGGGGTGACAAACTGTTTTTT. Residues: CASLLGGDKLFF.